The clone carrying this T cell receptor (beta chain) was observed at least ten times. Antigen: not known. This specimen comes from a study of regulatory T cells in long-lasting Graves disease. The authors built TCR beta libraries using iRepertoire HTBI primers and Arm-PCR of CDR3 regions. One entry per CDR3 protein, called by TCRdb with MiXCR from the multiplex PCR reads. The repertoire includes about 530,000 distinct CDR3 sequences, around 15% of them detected once, and just under 25% sits in the top ten. Findings and caveats of the study: TCR diversity was lower in persistent Graves' patients (versus newly diagnosed ones).

Trimming shortened V by 2 bases and J by 2 bases, and 5 bases separated the two germline ends. Germline V gene lookup returns CDR1 MDHEN and CDR2 SYDVKM. The CDR3 totals 13 residues. The time point was: newly diagnosed GD, antithyroid drugs for less than 3 months. Scientists built the TCR library using RNA that was extracted from PBMCs. The same sample was also used in a study of T cells in Graves' hyperthyroidism and ophthalmopathy.

The rearrangement joins TRBV28 to TRBJ2-3, with no clear D. This clonotype was obtained from a middle-aged woman with Graves disease. Sample: peripheral blood mononuclear cells (PBMCs), taken at new diagnosis, from a patient treated with antithyroid drugs. In DNA form, the CDR3 reads TGTGCCAGCAGTTTAAGCGACACAGATACGCAGTATTTT. Translated: CASSLSDTDTQYF.